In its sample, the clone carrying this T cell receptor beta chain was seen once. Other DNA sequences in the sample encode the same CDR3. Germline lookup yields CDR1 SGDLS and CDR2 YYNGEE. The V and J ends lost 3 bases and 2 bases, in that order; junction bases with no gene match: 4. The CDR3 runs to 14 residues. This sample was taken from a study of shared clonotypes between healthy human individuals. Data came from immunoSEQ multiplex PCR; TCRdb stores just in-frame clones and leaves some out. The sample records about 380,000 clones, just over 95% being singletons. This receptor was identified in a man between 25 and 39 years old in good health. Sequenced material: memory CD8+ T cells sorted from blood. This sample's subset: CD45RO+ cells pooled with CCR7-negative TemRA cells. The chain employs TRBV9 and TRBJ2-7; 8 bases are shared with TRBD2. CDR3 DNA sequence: TGTGCCAGCAGCGCGAGCGGGAGCACCTACGAGCAGTACTTC. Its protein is CASSASGSTYEQYF. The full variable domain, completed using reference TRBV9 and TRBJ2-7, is DSGVTQTPKHLITATGQRVTLRCSPRSGDLSVYWYQQSLDQGLQFLIQYYNGEERAKGNILERFSAQQFPDLHSELNLSSLELGDSALYFCASSASGSTYEQYFGPGTRLTVT.